One sample yielded the 10 T cell receptor beta chains listed below, sequenced in a study of cytomegalovirus exposure and HLA in healthy donors. The PCR was carried out with 60 Vbeta primers and 13 Jbeta primers. Method: immunoSEQ multiplex PCR; TCRdb's copy keeps in-frame clones and lacks some. This table has 90,000 to 150,000 clones, about 60% appearing once. The sample taken for sequencing was PBMCs. The receptors stem from a man aged 40-49 years in good health and CMV-seropositive.

This clone was counted only a few times. This sequence joins TRBV5-1 and TRBJ1-2; the D is unclear. This CDR3 has 15 residues. The germline V gene encodes CDR1 SGHRS and CDR2 YFSETQ. The V end was cut by 0 bases, the J end by 4 bases, with 13 bases between. The CDR3 spells CASSLGQSEPYGYTF. CDR3 coding DNA: TGCGCCAGCAGCTTGGGGCAGTCAGAACCCTATGGCTACACCTTC.

The chain combines TRBV30 with TRBJ2-1; 8 positions match TRBD2. Germline values: CDR1 GTSNPN, CDR2 SVGIG (reference sequence). CDR3 length equals 14 residues. The trim removed 1 base at V and 6 bases at J, leaving 5 bases unmatched. The CDR3 region has the DNA TGTGCCTGGAGTGCTACTAGCGGCGGCAATGAGCAGTTCTTC. This sequence encodes CAWSATSGGNEQFF.

This clone was seen just once. The CDR3 sequence is CASSVGQSIWELFF. In nucleotides, the CDR3 is TGTGCCAGCAGCGTAGGGCAATCCATCTGGGAGCTGTTTTTT. V usage is TRBV9 and J usage is TRBJ2-2; D ambiguous. This CDR3 is built from 14 residues. Germline CDR1 reads SGDLS; CDR2 reads YYNGEE. Trimming cost V 0 bases and J 9 bases, with 12 bases left between them.

The chain is built from TRBV7-3 and TRBJ2-5; a weak D match, TRBD1 (5 bases). Germline CDR1 and CDR2: SGHTA and FQGTGA. The V gene lost 2 bases and the J gene lost 5 bases, with 9 bases spanning the gap. The CDR3 length is 13 residues. The CDR3 here is CASSLAQGETQYF. The CDR3 nucleotides are TGTGCCAGCAGCTTAGCCCAGGGTGAGACCCAGTACTTC.

The chain combines TRBV7-9 with TRBJ2-5; 7 nucleotides agree with TRBD1. In germline, CDR1 is SEHNR, CDR2 FQNEAQ (reference sequence). The CDR3 contains 16 residues. V gave up 5 bases and J gave up 0 bases; unmatched junction bases: 9. The DNA of the CDR3 is TGTGCCAGCAGCCCCCTCGGGACAGCGCACCAAGAGACCCAGTACTTC. Translation: CASSPLGTAHQETQYF. Variable domain in full (rest from reference TRBV7-9 and TRBJ2-5): DTGVSQNPRHKITKRGQNVTFRCDPISEHNRLYWYRQTLGQGPEFLTYFQNEAQLEKSRLLSDRFSAERPKGSFSTLEIQRTEQGDSAMYLCASSPLGTAHQETQYFGPGTRLLVL.

V is TRBV7-9 and J is TRBJ1-1, with D possibly being TRBD1 (5 bases). Germline CDR1 reads SEHNR; CDR2 reads FQNEAQ (reference sequence). The germline V and J ends were trimmed by 4 bases and 4 bases, with 10 bases remaining between them. The CDR3 has 13 amino acids. The CDR3 here is CASSSQGGTEAFF. Written as DNA, the CDR3 is TGTGCCAGCAGCTCCCAGGGCGGCACTGAAGCTTTCTTT.

The chain joins TRBV18 to TRBJ2-5, with 7 bases matching TRBD1. The germline gives CDR1 KGHSH, CDR2 LQKENI. With 3 bases clipped from V and 2 bases from J, the junction kept 9 bases outside the gene matches. The CDR3 has 16 residues. DNA of the CDR3: TGTGCCAGCTCACCTTACTTCACAGGGGAACAAGAGACCCAGTACTTC. Translated, it gives CASSPYFTGEQETQYF.

The chain couples TRBV30 to TRBJ2-5, with D perhaps TRBD1 (5 bases). The J call may be mistaken, given a closer DNA end match to TRBJ2-7. This CDR3 region has 12 residues. CDR1 is GTSNPN, CDR2 SVGIG, per germline (reference sequence). CDR3 loop: CAWSVGADEQYF. The CDR3 region has the DNA TGTGCCTGGAGTGTTGGGGCGGACGAGCAGTACTTC.

This clone was counted only a few times. This CDR3 is also generated by other DNA sequences in the sample. The V call is TRBV28, the J call TRBJ2-5; no clear D gene. This CDR3 has 14 residues. Germline lookup yields CDR1 MDHEN and CDR2 SYDVKM. Trimming took off 3 bases at V and 4 bases at J, with 12 bases between the two ends. The CDR3 loop reads CASSFGQARETQYF. The CDR3 DNA sequence: TGTGCCAGCAGTTTTGGGCAGGCCAGAGAGACCCAGTACTTC.

The CDR3 DNA reads TGCGCCAGCAGCCAAGATCGGGGTGGGGACACAGATACGCAGTATTTT. This codes for CASSQDRGGDTDTQYF. J is TRBJ2-3 and V is TRBV4-3; maybe TRBD2 (5 bases). The CDR3 loop spans 16 amino acids. Per germline, CDR1 LGHNA and CDR2 YSLEER. Trimming removed 0 bases from V and 2 bases from J, with 12 bases in between.